The present T cell receptor beta chain was sequenced within a study of breast tumors, draining lymph nodes, adjacent tissues. The CDR3 contains 12 residues. V lost 5 bases and J lost 6, with 11 bases in between. Germline loops: CDR1 SEHNR, CDR2 FQNEAQ (reference sequence). TCRdb processed the multiplex PCR reads anew with MiXCR; each CDR3 protein has one entry. The sample records approximately 52,000 distinct CDR3 sequences, roughly 39% being singletons. Whole-study results and caveats: Data fit most tumor T cells coming from lymph node, expanding in tumor. Luminal-like breast cancer showed significantly greater tumor-nontumor repertoire similarity than basal-like breast cancer did. Tumor T cell lymph node origin was a supported hypothesis, not proven. Tumor TCR diversity was below lymph nodes but above nontumor tissue.

By its share, this clonotype is medium-sized. Antigen specificity is unknown. This chain joins TRBV7-9 and TRBJ2-7; no clear D. The sequencing input was breast tumor tissue. This clonotype originated in a female donor with breast cancer. Some clones in this sample may be carry-over from other donors' samples. This chain's CDR3 is CASSPADVEQYF. CDR3 DNA: TGTGCCAGCAGCCCGGCCGATGTCGAGCAGTACTTC.